This T cell receptor beta chain is from a study of blood T cells in healthy people across ages. Combining a sample-barcoded 5' primer with a J-beta primer mix, a second PCR ran for roughly 7 to 12 cycles. TCRdb itself ran the 5' RACE reads through MiXCR, one entry per CDR3 protein. The sample has fewer than 950,000 distinct CDR3 sequences; 50% to 65% are singletons. The CDR3 runs to 13 residues. The V segment lost 2 bases and the J segment 11 bases; nucleotides outside the gene matches: 8. Germline assignment: CDR1 SGHRS and CDR2 YFSETQ. This sequence originates from a man older than 75 in good health. Material: blood. The chain combines TRBV5-1 with TRBJ2-5, with TRBD1 identical over 8 bases. DNA of the CDR3: TGCGCCAGCAGCTTAAACACAGGGGGTGAGCAGTACTTC. Residues: CASSLNTGGEQYF.